These T cell receptor beta chains were read from a single sample in a study of T-cell reconstitution after alpha-beta-depleted transplantation in children. Using its own MiXCR run on the PCR reads, TCRdb lists one record per CDR3 protein. The sample yields over 70,000 distinct CDR3 sequences, over 9% seen once. Sample: PBMCs from the stem cell graft donor, taken from the stem cell graft. These receptors were taken from a human donor who donated a stem cell graft to a child with inherited bone marrow failure. The CDR3 runs from the conserved cysteine through the conserved F or W.

V | CDR3
TRBV7-8 | CASSRGIGTEAFF
TRBV12-3/TRBV12-4 | CASSFPLAGANVLTF
TRBV7-9 | CASSLGGVDGYTF
TRBV9 | CASSPEGQYYGYTF
TRBV6-5 | CASRQGGGGYTF
TRBV5-1 | CASSFDRGLETQYF
TRBV20-1 | CSVDTSRGSYNEQFF
TRBV27 | CASSLGHALSSYNEQFF
TRBV20-1 | CSARVPGRGYEQYF
TRBV14 | CASSQVDRGGWETQYF
TRBV7-9 | CASSLSGTSGSHEQFF
TRBV12-3/TRBV12-4 | CASSPTGAHGYTF
TRBV20-1 | CSGLAASSYNEQFF
TRBV20-1 | CSARPGTGSSYNSPLHF
TRBV5-1 | CASTETGNTGELFF
TRBV27 | CASSLGWNQPQHF
TRBV12-3/TRBV12-4 | CASSPRASEETQYF
TRBV3-1 | CASSLLEAASYNEQFF
TRBV10-2 | CASGGFQETQYF
TRBV5-1 | CASSLITNEKLFF
TRBV11-2 | CASSLIVRAGGEETQYF
TRBV5-1 | CASSLVGRAEDEQFF
TRBV19 | CASRLVGGGELFF
TRBV5-5 | CASSLVYGGAPEQFF
TRBV6-1 | CASSEVVGQPQHF
TRBV6-2/TRBV6-3 | CASTPERGQPQHF
TRBV7-8 | CASSLGARGGSGELFF
TRBV2 | CASSEEGRTSGRNGEQYF
TRBV5-1 | CASSLAASMNTEAFF
TRBV20-1 | CSASGGSGNTIYF
TRBV20-1 | CSARGPGAGEKLFF
TRBV20-1 | CSANRPYQETQYF
TRBV7-2 | CASGVLGNEKLFF
TRBV15 | CATSRVGTEAFF
TRBV15 | CATSYTLSYEQYF
TRBV19 | CASSVSTDYEQYF
TRBV5-3 | CARSPYRVRNPEAFF
TRBV7-2 | CASSFGSNQPQHF
TRBV5-1 | CASSPRGQGIYNEQFF
TRBV30 | CAWSTRGFPGEKLFF
TRBV7-2 | CASSGRESLHEQYF
TRBV29-1 | CSVREGGDGYTF
TRBV20-1 | CRPLGQGYEQYF
TRBV9 | CASSVDTGETQYF
TRBV5-1 | CASSFLGTANEKLFF
TRBV5-1 | CASSPGVGTEAFF
TRBV12-3/TRBV12-4 | CASRTQMGQETQYF
TRBV25-1 | CASSLTGTGRGYTF
TRBV7-2 | CASSLRESRSSNQPQHF
TRBV20-1 | CSARERVILNTEAFF
TRBV7-9 | CASSHKQGPAADTQYF
TRBV27 | CASSLLGEGYGYTF
TRBV5-1 | CASSPRSGVHEQYF